The clone carrying this T cell receptor beta chain appeared once. Antigen specificity is unknown. The data are from a study of sequential checkpoint blockade in melanoma. Study-level information: Randomization was 1:1 between first-line nivolumab→ipilimumab and ipilimumab→nivolumab. Both treatment sequences were followed by maintenance nivolumab. After nivolumab or ipilimumab alone, twenty-two patients had week-13 rebiopsies. Overall study results and limits: Patients with week-13 increases in T-cell fraction and clonality benefited about 30 times more often.

CDR1 MNHGY and CDR2 SAAAGT come from the germline V gene. V was pared by 4 bases and J by 3 bases, with 15 bases between. CDR3 length equals 15 residues. Treatment indicated: randomized to nivolumab then ipilimumab (arm A) or the reverse (arm B). Profiling relied on immunoSEQ multiplex PCR, and the TCRdb table lists in-frame clones only, not all of them. The table records roughly 20,000 clones, 73% of them present only once. This specimen consisted of tumor tissue (inferred from file names), obtained from a patient given nivolumab and ipilimumab in sequence. The receptor was derived from a human donor with melanoma. The genes are TRBV6-8 and TRBJ1-2, with D hard to call. CDR3 in DNA: TGTGCCAGCAGTTTATCGACGTCAGGACACTATGGCTACACCTTC. The encoded protein is CASSLSTSGHYGYTF.